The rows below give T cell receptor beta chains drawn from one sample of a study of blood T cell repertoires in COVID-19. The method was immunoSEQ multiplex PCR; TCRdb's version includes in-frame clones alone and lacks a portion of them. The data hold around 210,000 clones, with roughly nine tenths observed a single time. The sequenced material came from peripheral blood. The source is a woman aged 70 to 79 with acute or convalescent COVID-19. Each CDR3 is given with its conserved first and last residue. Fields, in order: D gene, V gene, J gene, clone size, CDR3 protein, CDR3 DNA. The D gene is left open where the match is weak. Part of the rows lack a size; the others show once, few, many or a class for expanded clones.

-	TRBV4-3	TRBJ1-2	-	CASSHTGTLHYGYTF	TGCGCCAGCAGCCACACCGGGACACTCCATTATGGCTACACCTTC
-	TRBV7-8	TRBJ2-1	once	CASSLGGRSNEQFF	TGTGCCAGCAGCTTAGGCGGCCGGAGCAATGAGCAGTTCTTC
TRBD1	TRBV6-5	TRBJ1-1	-	CASSYGTVGMNTEAFF	TGTGCCAGCAGTTACGGGACAGTGGGCATGAACACTGAAGCTTTCTTT
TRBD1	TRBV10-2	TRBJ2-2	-	CASSEGQANTGELFF	TGCGCCAGCAGCGAGGGACAGGCGAACACCGGGGAGCTGTTTTTT
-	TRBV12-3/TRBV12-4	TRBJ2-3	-	CASRTDTTDTQYF	TGTGCCAGCAGGACGGACACCACAGATACGCAGTATTTT
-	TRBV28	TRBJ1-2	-	CASSLRFYGYTF	TGTGCCAGCAGTTTACGGTTCTATGGCTACACCTTC
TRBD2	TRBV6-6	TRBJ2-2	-	CASSWTSGNTGELFF	TGTGCCAGCAGCTGGACTAGCGGAAACACCGGGGAGCTGTTTTTT
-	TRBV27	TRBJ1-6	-	CASSRNQGPSYNSPLHF	TGTGCCAGCAGTCGTAATCAGGGGCCAAGCTATAATTCACCCCTCCACTTT
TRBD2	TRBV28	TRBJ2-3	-	CASSPRGRLTSGTDTQYF	TGTGCCAGCAGTCCCCGGGGGAGGTTGACTAGCGGCACAGATACGCAGTATTTT
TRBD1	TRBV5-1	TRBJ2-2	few	CASSGTGNTGELFF	TGCGCCAGCTCCGGGACAGGGAACACCGGGGAGCTGTTTTTT
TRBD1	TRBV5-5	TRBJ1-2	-	CASSGGEAGGYGYTF	TGTGCCAGCAGCGGTGGGGAGGCAGGGGGATATGGCTACACCTTC
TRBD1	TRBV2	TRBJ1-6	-	CASSALPGTVNNSPLHF	TGTGCCAGCAGTGCGTTACCGGGGACAGTTAATAATTCACCCCTCCACTTT
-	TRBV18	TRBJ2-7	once	CASSTGSYEQYF	TGTGCCAGCTCAACGGGCTCCTACGAGCAGTACTTC
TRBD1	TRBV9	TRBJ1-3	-	CASSPRDREPGNTIYF	TGTGCCAGCAGCCCCAGGGACAGGGAACCTGGAAACACCATATATTTT
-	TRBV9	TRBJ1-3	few	CASSVALPGNTIYF	TGTGCCAGCAGCGTAGCTCTTCCTGGAAACACCATATATTTT
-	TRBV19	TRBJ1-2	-	CASSGWAIPGVSGVYTF	TGTGCCAGTAGTGGATGGGCGATACCGGGCGTCTCCGGGGTGTACACCTTC
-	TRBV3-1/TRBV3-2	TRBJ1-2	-	CASSQFVNYGYTF	TGTGCCAGCAGCCAATTCGTAAACTATGGCTACACCTTC
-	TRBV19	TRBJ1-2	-	CASSIDELGYTF	TGTGCCAGTAGTATAGATGAACTCGGCTACACCTTC
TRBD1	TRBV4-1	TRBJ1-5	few	CASSQPGQGANQPQHF	TGCGCCAGCAGCCAGCCAGGACAGGGGGCGAATCAGCCCCAGCATTTT
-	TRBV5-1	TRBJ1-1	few	CASSLSSTANTEAFF	TGCGCCAGCAGCTTATCATCGACAGCGAACACTGAAGCTTTCTTT
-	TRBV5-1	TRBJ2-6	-	CASSLTAGANVLTF	TGCGCCAGCAGCTTAACAGCTGGGGCCAACGTCCTGACTTTC
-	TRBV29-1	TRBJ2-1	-	CSVFRRGEQFF	TGCAGCGTTTTTAGGCGGGGTGAGCAGTTCTTC
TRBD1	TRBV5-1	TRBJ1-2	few	CASSLGAGGADGYTF	TGCGCCAGCAGCTTGGGGGCAGGGGGCGCGGATGGCTACACCTTC
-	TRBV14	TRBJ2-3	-	CASSQAQADTQYF	TGTGCCAGCAGCCAAGCGCAGGCAGATACGCAGTATTTT
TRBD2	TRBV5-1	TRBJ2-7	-	CASSSGLAGEQYF	TGCGCCAGCAGCTCGGGACTAGCTGGGGAGCAGTACTTC
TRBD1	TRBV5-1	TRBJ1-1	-	CASSQDRDTEAFF	TGCGCCAGCAGTCAGGACAGGGACACTGAAGCTTTCTTT
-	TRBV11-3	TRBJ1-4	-	CASSSTRGEKLFF	TGTGCCAGCAGCTCCACAAGGGGCGAAAAACTGTTTTTT
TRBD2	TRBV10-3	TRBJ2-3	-	CAISELSGATSTDTQYF	TGTGCCATCAGTGAGCTAAGCGGGGCTACTAGCACAGATACGCAGTATTTT
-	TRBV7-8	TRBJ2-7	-	CASSRIIDSTTQQYF	TGTGCCAGCAGCCGCATCATCGACAGTACTACGCAGCAGTACTTC
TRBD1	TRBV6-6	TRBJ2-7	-	CASRPQGQTYEQYF	TGTGCCAGCAGACCACAGGGGCAGACCTACGAGCAGTACTTC
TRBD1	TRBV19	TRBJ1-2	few	CASRTGVGYTF	TGTGCCAGTAGGACAGGGGTAGGCTACACCTTC
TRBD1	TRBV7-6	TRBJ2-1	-	CASSLGQGLGNEQFF	TGTGCCAGCAGCTTAGGACAGGGATTAGGGAATGAGCAGTTCTTC
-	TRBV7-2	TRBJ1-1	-	CASSLEWGPEAFF	TGTGCCAGCAGCTTAGAATGGGGCCCTGAAGCTTTCTTT
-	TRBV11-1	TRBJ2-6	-	CASSLRVGANVLTF	TGTGCCAGCAGCTTGCGAGTTGGGGCCAACGTCCTGACTTTC
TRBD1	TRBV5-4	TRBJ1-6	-	CASSLGQGGNSPLHF	TGTGCCAGCAGCTTGGGACAGGGGGGGAATTCACCCCTCCACTTT
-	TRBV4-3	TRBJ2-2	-	CASSQGISENTGELFF	TGCGCCAGCAGCCAAGGTATTAGCGAGAACACCGGGGAGCTGTTTTTT
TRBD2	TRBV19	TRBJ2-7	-	CASSTRGRAPYEQYF	TGTGCCAGTAGTACCCGCGGGAGGGCCCCCTACGAGCAGTACTTC
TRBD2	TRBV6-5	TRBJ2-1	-	CASRPGGVQSWEQFF	TGTGCCAGCAGGCCGGGGGGGGTTCAATCCTGGGAGCAGTTCTTC
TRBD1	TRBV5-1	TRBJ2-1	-	CASSFSRQGASYNEQFF	TGCGCCAGCAGCTTCTCTCGCCAGGGGGCCTCCTACAATGAGCAGTTCTTC
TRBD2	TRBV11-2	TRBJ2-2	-	CASSARTSGPSVGELFF	TGTGCCAGCAGCGCCCGGACTAGTGGACCCTCAGTGGGGGAGCTGTTTTTT
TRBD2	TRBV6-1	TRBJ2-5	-	CASSEFAGGVPRETQYF	TGTGCCAGCAGTGAATTTGCTGGGGGGGTTCCGCGGGAGACCCAGTACTTC
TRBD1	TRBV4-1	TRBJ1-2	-	CASSQEGQGAIGYTF	TGCGCCAGCAGCCAAGAAGGACAGGGGGCGATCGGCTACACCTTC
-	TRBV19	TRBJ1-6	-	CASSPKTGTGNNSPLHF	TGTGCCAGTAGTCCTAAAACAGGGACGGGAAATAATTCACCCCTCCACTTT
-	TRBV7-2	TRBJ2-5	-	CASSLAGRGETQYF	TGTGCCAGCAGCTTAGCGGGCAGGGGAGAGACCCAGTACTTC
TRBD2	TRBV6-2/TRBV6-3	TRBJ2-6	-	CASSSIGGAGANVLTF	TGTGCCAGCAGTTCAATCGGGGGGGCTGGGGCCAACGTCCTGACTTTC
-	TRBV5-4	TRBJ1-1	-	CASSLGGVSILRTEAFF	TGTGCCAGCAGTTTGGGGGGGGTGAGCATATTACGGACTGAAGCTTTCTTT
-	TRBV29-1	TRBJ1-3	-	CSVTGARSSSGNTIYF	TGCAGCGTGACAGGCGCGAGGAGTTCATCAGGAAACACCATATATTTT
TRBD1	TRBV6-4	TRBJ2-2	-	CASRTGGLTGELFF	TGTGCCAGCCGGACAGGGGGGCTTACCGGGGAGCTGTTTTTT
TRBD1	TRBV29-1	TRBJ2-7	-	CSVDRDRGNEQYF	TGCAGCGTTGATAGGGACAGGGGCAACGAGCAGTACTTC
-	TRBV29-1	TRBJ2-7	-	CSVEDRASPGITHEQYF	TGCAGCGTTGAAGATCGGGCGAGTCCAGGGATAACCCACGAGCAGTACTTC
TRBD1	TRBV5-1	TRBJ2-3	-	CASSLADRAFTDTQYF	TGCGCCAGCAGCTTGGCAGACAGGGCCTTCACAGATACGCAGTATTTT
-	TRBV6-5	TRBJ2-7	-	CASSFTYEQYF	TGTGCCAGCTCTTTTACCTACGAGCAGTACTTC
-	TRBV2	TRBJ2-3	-	CASSASGGLITDTQYF	TGTGCCAGCAGTGCCTCAGGAGGGCTAATCACAGATACGCAGTATTTT
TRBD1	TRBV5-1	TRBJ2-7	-	CASSSDRGINEQYF	TGCGCCAGCAGCTCGGACAGGGGAATTAACGAGCAGTACTTC
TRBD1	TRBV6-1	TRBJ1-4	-	CASSDPGQGANEKLFF	TGTGCCAGCAGTGACCCCGGACAGGGGGCGAATGAAAAACTGTTTTTT
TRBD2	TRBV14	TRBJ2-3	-	CASSQDTSGTDTQYF	TGTGCCAGCAGCCAAGACACTAGCGGGACAGATACGCAGTATTTT
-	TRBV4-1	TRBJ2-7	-	CASSQDRAGWRYEQYF	TGCGCCAGCAGCCAAGATCGGGCAGGGTGGCGGTACGAGCAGTACTTC
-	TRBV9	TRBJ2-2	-	CASSVNIWNTGELFF	TGTGCCAGCAGCGTTAATATATGGAACACCGGGGAGCTGTTTTTT
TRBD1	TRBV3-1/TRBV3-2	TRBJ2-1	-	CASSQVTAQGAGEQFF	TGTGCCAGCAGCCAAGTAACGGCACAGGGGGCAGGTGAGCAGTTCTTC